Here is one TCR beta chain with its context. This sample stems from a study of OX40 agonist ivuxolimab in advanced cancers. Study background: The patients' treatment was ivuxolimab, an agonistic anti-OX40 (CD134) antibody. The group had a mean age of around 64 years, ranged from about 20 to 80, and was just under 85% male.

The germline V gene has CDR1 SGHNT and CDR2 YYREEE (reference sequence). CDR3 size: 16 residues. V lost 5 bases and J lost 2, with 17 bases in between. Sequencing used immunoSEQ multiplex PCR; TCRdb keeps in-frame clones, though not all of them. The repertoire includes tens of thousands of clones, 65% to 90% of them detected once, and roughly 2.1% sits in the top ten. The sequence came from an adult with an advanced solid tumor such as melanoma, head and neck, liver or kidney cancer. Sequenced here: CD4+ or CD8+ T cells sorted from blood, sampled in a trial of the OX40 agonist ivuxolimab. V gene TRBV5-4 combines with J gene TRBJ2-1, with D possibly TRBD2 on 5 matching bases. CDR3: CASSDRSASPYNEQFF. The CDR3 DNA is TGTGCCAGCAGTGACCGATCGGCTAGCCCCTACAATGAGCAGTTCTTC.